Presented here are 30 T cell receptor beta chains from one specimen sequenced in a study of T cells in localized non-small cell lung cancer. Produced via immunoSEQ multiplex PCR; TCRdb's table is partial and in-frame only. Of under 35,000 clones listed, around 80% are singletons. The sample consisted of peripheral blood, taken before any cancer treatment. These receptors came from a male donor aged 60 or over with stage III squamous cell lung carcinoma.

J is TRBJ2-5 and V is TRBV11-3, with D possibly being TRBD1 or TRBD2 (6 bases each). V lost 3 bases, J lost 0 bases, and 14 bases lay in between. This CDR3 has 16 residues. Per the germline V gene, CDR1 is SGHNT and CDR2 is YENEEA. The CDR3 protein is CASSLGGTPYQETQYF. In DNA, the CDR3 is TGTGCCAGCAGCTTGGGCGGGACACCGTACCAAGAGACCCAGTACTTC. The whole variable domain, remainder taken from reference TRBV11-3 and TRBJ2-5, is EAGVVQSPRYKIIEKKQPVAFWCNPISGHNTLYWYLQNLGQGPELLIRYENEEAVDDSQLPKDRFSAERLKGVDSTLKIQPAELGDSAVYLCASSLGGTPYQETQYFGPGTRLLVL.

This rearrangement joins TRBV18 to TRBJ2-3; no clear D gene. The V gene lost 3 bases and the J gene lost 1 base, with 11 bases spanning the gap. This CDR3 contains 15 residues. In germline, CDR1 is KGHSH, CDR2 LQKENI. The CDR3 coding sequence is TGTGCCAGCTCACCGAAGGTTCTAGGCACAGATACGCAGTATTTT. Its protein product is CASSPKVLGTDTQYF. Looking up the rest from reference TRBV18 and TRBJ2-3 gives the full variable domain: NAGVMQNPRHLVRRRGQEARLRCSPMKGHSHVYWYRQLPEEGLKFMVYLQKENIIDESGMPKERFSAEFPKEGPSILRIQQVVRGDSAAYFCASSPKVLGTDTQYFGPGTRLTVL.

This clone was detected only a few times. The chain employs TRBV18 and TRBJ2-6; D is unresolved. V was clipped by 0 bases and J by 0 bases, with 6 bases between them. Germline V lookup: CDR1 KGHSH, CDR2 LQKENI. The length of the CDR3 is 16 residues. The CDR3 sequence is CASSPPRSSGANVLTF. CDR3 DNA: TGTGCCAGCTCACCACCGCGGAGCTCTGGGGCCAACGTCCTGACTTTC. The full variable domain, rest sourced from reference TRBV18 and TRBJ2-6, is NAGVMQNPRHLVRRRGQEARLRCSPMKGHSHVYWYRQLPEEGLKFMVYLQKENIIDESGMPKERFSAEFPKEGPSILRIQQVVRGDSAAYFCASSPPRSSGANVLTFGAGSRLTVL.

The rearrangement links TRBV9 to TRBJ1-2, with D perhaps TRBD1 (5 bases). The V gene's germline CDR1 is SGDLS and CDR2 YYNGEE. This CDR3 spans 15 amino acids. The germline V and J ends were trimmed by 0 bases and 0 bases, with 9 bases remaining between them. CDR3 residues: CASSVGGLANYGYTF. CDR3 nucleotides: TGTGCCAGCAGCGTAGGGGGCTTAGCTAACTATGGCTACACCTTC.

This clone was picked up one time. V and J are TRBV2 and TRBJ1-1; the D is unclear. The V gene's germline CDR1 is SNHLY and CDR2 FYNNEI. V shed 2 bases and J shed 1 base, with 8 bases lying between them. CDR3 length: 14 residues. CDR3 nucleotides: TGTGCCAGCAGTGAAAGGGTGGGGAACACTGAAGCTTTCTTT. It encodes CASSERVGNTEAFF.

The chain is built from TRBV5-5 and TRBJ2-3, with 7 bases that match TRBD1. This CDR3 contains 18 residues. Germline assignment: CDR1 SGHKS and CDR2 YYEKEE (reference sequence). V was clipped by 3 bases and J by 2 bases; unmatched bases: 15. CDR3 bases: TGTGCCAGCAGCTCCCTCCCTACGGGACAGACTAACACAGATACGCAGTATTTT. Translating gives CASSSLPTGQTNTDTQYF.

The chain employs TRBV2 and TRBJ2-3; the D is unclear. Trimming shortened V by 6 bases and J by 1 base, and 8 bases separated the two germline ends. The CDR3 is 13 amino acids. Germline V CDR1 and CDR2: SNHLY, FYNNEI. CDR3 in DNA: TGTGCCAGCAGCTCCCCGCGCACAGATACGCAGTATTTT. It codes for CASSSPRTDTQYF.

V is TRBV4-3 and J is TRBJ2-1; no reliable D call. The germline V gene has CDR1 LGHNA and CDR2 YSLEER. The CDR3 loop spans 14 amino acids. V gave up 0 bases and J gave up 4 bases, with 7 bases separating them. The CDR3 protein is CASSQDQQYNEQFF. DNA of the CDR3: TGCGCCAGCAGCCAAGATCAGCAGTACAATGAGCAGTTCTTC.

V is TRBV7-6 and J is TRBJ2-3; a possible D gene is TRBD1 (5 bases). The CDR3 is 14 residues long. V was shortened by 5 bases and J by 2 bases, with 11 bases between the two germline ends. CDR1 SGHVS and CDR2 FNYEAQ come from the germline V gene. In DNA, the CDR3 is TGTGCCAGCAGCCAGGGCTTATCCACAGATACGCAGTATTTT. It is translated as CASSQGLSTDTQYF.

The V and J genes are TRBV7-2 and TRBJ1-2, with D possibly being TRBD1 (5 bases). The CDR3 is made up of 15 amino acids. V lost 5 bases and J lost 7, with 20 bases in between. Germline assignment: CDR1 SGHTA and CDR2 FQGNSA. This CDR3 is CASSPPRGSGSGYTF. The CDR3, as DNA: TGTGCCAGCAGCCCCCCTCGGGGGTCGGGCAGTGGCTACACCTTC.

This clone turned up a few times. This chain uses TRBV6-5 with TRBJ1-3; the D is unclear. V dropped 7 bases and J dropped 9 bases, with 13 bases sitting between them. CDR1 MNHEY and CDR2 SVGAGI come from the germline V gene. This CDR3 has 12 residues. CDR3 protein: CASTNEGGTIYF. The CDR3 DNA is TGTGCCAGCACTAACGAGGGAGGCACCATATATTTT.

In DNA form, the CDR3 reads TGTGCCAGCAGTTTCGACGGGTTCTCTGGAAACACCATATATTTT. This codes for CASSFDGFSGNTIYF. The gene calls are TRBV27 and TRBJ1-3; no definite D call. V lost 3 bases, J lost 0 bases, and 9 bases lay in between. Per germline, CDR1 MNHEY and CDR2 SMNVEV (reference sequence). This CDR3 has 15 amino acids.

The chain is built from TRBV6-5 and TRBJ2-3, with TRBD2 matching over 8 bases. Germline-derived CDR1 and CDR2 are MNHEY and SVGAGI. V was pared by 7 bases and J by 0 bases, with 3 bases of the junction left unmatched. CDR3 length: 14 residues. The CDR3 reads CASTGGRSTDTQYF. The CDR3 DNA sequence: TGTGCCAGCACGGGCGGGAGGAGCACAGATACGCAGTATTTT.

The chain uses TRBV19 and TRBJ2-4; D is possibly TRBD1 or TRBD2 (6 bases each). The V gene's germline CDR1 is LNHDA and CDR2 SQIVND (reference sequence). The CDR3 sequence is 17 residues long. V was clipped by 3 bases and J by 0 bases, with 15 bases between them. Here the CDR3 reads CASSMWGAGTAKNIQYF. In DNA form, the CDR3 reads TGTGCCAGTAGTATGTGGGGGGCCGGGACAGCCAAAAACATTCAGTACTTC. Based on the CDR3 plus reference TRBV19 and TRBJ2-4, the full variable domain is DGGITQSPKYLFRKEGQNVTLSCEQNLNHDAMYWYRQDPGQGLRLIYYSQIVNDFQKGDIAEGYSVSREKKESFPLTVTSAQKNPTAFYLCASSMWGAGTAKNIQYFGAGTRLSVL.

The chain has TRBV4-3 and TRBJ2-1, with 11 bases aligning to TRBD2. CDR3 length equals 14 residues. The junction had 8 bases not matched to a gene; V was cut back by 0 bases and J by 16 bases. The V gene's germline CDR1 is LGHNA and CDR2 YSLEER. CDR3 bases: TGCGCCAGCAGCCAAGATGGTACTAGCGGGAGCGTATTCTTC. Amino acids: CASSQDGTSGSVFF.

The rearrangement joins TRBV25-1 to TRBJ1-6; 7 bases align to TRBD1. V dropped 5 bases and J dropped 3; count of bases not matched to a gene: 1. The CDR3 loop spans 14 amino acids. Germline V gene data show CDR1 as MGHDK and CDR2 as SYGVNS. CDR3 in DNA: TGTGCCAGCAGTAGGACAGGCTATAATTCACCCCTCCACTTT. Translated: CASSRTGYNSPLHF.

The J gene is TRBJ2-3, the V gene TRBV7-2; 8 bases agree with TRBD2. Germline assignment: CDR1 SGHTA and CDR2 FQGNSA. CDR3 size: 18 residues. V shed 0 bases and J 5 bases; nucleotides not matched to a gene: 13. CDR3 region: CASSLARFRAGDQDTQYF. Here the CDR3 DNA reads TGTGCCAGCAGCTTAGCCCGCTTTCGAGCGGGAGACCAAGATACGCAGTATTTT.

The gene calls are TRBV29-1 and TRBJ2-7; unclear D gene. V lost 3 bases to trimming and J lost 7 bases, with 10 bases between them. The CDR3 sequence is 11 residues long. Germline loops: CDR1 SQVTM, CDR2 ANQGSEA. The CDR3 sequence is CSVDTSLEQYF. The CDR3 bases are TGCAGCGTTGACACAAGCCTAGAGCAGTACTTC.

This chain links TRBV28 with TRBJ2-4, with D perhaps TRBD2 (7 bases). Looked up from germline, CDR1 is MDHEN and CDR2 is SYDVKM. This CDR3 has 16 amino acids. The germline V and J ends were trimmed by 2 bases and 1 base, with 12 bases remaining between them. In nucleotides, the CDR3 is TGTGCCAGCAGTTTAACGGGGGGCTTGGCCAAAAACATTCAGTACTTC. It specifies CASSLTGGLAKNIQYF.

The chain joins TRBV7-9 to TRBJ2-7, with D perhaps being TRBD1 or TRBD2 (5 bases each). Germline CDR1 is SEHNR and CDR2 is FQNEAQ (reference sequence). The CDR3 contains 14 residues. The germline V and J ends were trimmed by 4 bases and 0 bases, with 10 bases remaining between them. The CDR3 protein is CASSSGRGSYEQYF. The CDR3 nucleotides read TGTGCCAGCAGCTCGGGACGCGGCTCCTACGAGCAGTACTTC. Based on the CDR3 plus reference TRBV7-9 and TRBJ2-7, the full variable domain is DTGVSQNPRHKITKRGQNVTFRCDPISEHNRLYWYRQTLGQGPEFLTYFQNEAQLEKSRLLSDRFSAERPKGSFSTLEIQRTEQGDSAMYLCASSSGRGSYEQYFGPGTRLTVT.

The chain uses TRBV7-2 and TRBJ2-1, with a possible D match to TRBD2 (5 bases). Germline V gene sequence: CDR1 SGHTA, CDR2 FQGNSA. V lost 4 bases and J 10 bases, leaving 20 bases between the germline ends. There are 15 residues in the CDR3. The CDR3, as DNA: TGTGCCAGCAGCTCCGTCACCGGGGTACCTAGCGAGCAGTTCTTC. Protein: CASSSVTGVPSEQFF.

The genes are TRBV15 and TRBJ1-2; D unclear. Germline V gene lookup returns CDR1 LNHNV and CDR2 YYDKDF (reference sequence). V dropped 7 bases and J dropped 3 bases, with 12 bases sitting between them. There are 13 residues in the CDR3. The CDR3 nucleotides read TGTGCCACCACCCCCCGGTTGGACTATGGCTACACCTTC. This encodes CATTPRLDYGYTF.

The V and J genes are TRBV6-5 and TRBJ1-5, with D maybe TRBD1 (6 bases). V lost 0 bases, J lost 1 base, and 10 bases lay in between. CDR3 length: 16 amino acids. CDR1 MNHEY and CDR2 SVGAGI come from the germline V gene. CDR3: CASSYSSQGSNQPQHF. Here the CDR3 DNA reads TGTGCCAGCAGTTACTCGTCGCAGGGGAGCAATCAGCCCCAGCATTTT.

This chain links TRBV7-8 with TRBJ1-5, with D hard to call. The CDR3 is 14 amino acids. Germline values: CDR1 SGHVS, CDR2 FQNEAQ. V was clipped by 5 bases and J by 3 bases, with 11 bases between them. CDR3 in amino acids: CASSRGRDNQPQHF. The CDR3 bases are TGTGCCAGCAGCCGCGGACGGGACAATCAGCCCCAGCATTTT. The full variable domain, with the rest looked up from reference TRBV7-8 and TRBJ1-5, is GAGVSQSPRYKVAKRGQDVALRCDPISGHVSLFWYQQALGQGPEFLTYFQNEAQLDKSGLPSDRFFAERPEGSVSTLKIQRTQQEDSAVYLCASSRGRDNQPQHFGDGTRLSIL.

The chain uses TRBV28 and TRBJ1-5; D is perhaps TRBD1 (5 bases). CDR3 length: 14 amino acids. Germline V lookup: CDR1 MDHEN, CDR2 SYDVKM. Trimming stripped 6 bases from V and 3 bases from J, with 12 bases between. The DNA of the CDR3 is TGTGCCAGCAGCCGCGGGACCTTCAATCAGCCCCAGCATTTT. This codes for CASSRGTFNQPQHF.

The rearrangement uses TRBV4-1 and TRBJ1-2; 7 bases agree with TRBD1. The CDR3 extends over 18 amino acids. Losses at the gene ends were 0 bases for V and 4 bases for J; bases not matched to a gene: 14. CDR1 MGHRA and CDR2 YSYEKL come from the germline V gene. CDR3 nucleotide sequence: TGCGCCAGCAGCCAAGATATCCCTCGACAGGGAGCGTTCTATGGCTACACCTTC. It encodes CASSQDIPRQGAFYGYTF.

The rearrangement uses TRBV29-1 and TRBJ1-5; 9 bases match TRBD1. This CDR3 is 15 amino acids long. V was pared by 6 bases and J by 3 bases, with 9 bases of the junction left unmatched. CDR1 is SQVTM and CDR2 is ANQGSEA in the germline V gene. The CDR3 nucleotides read TGCAGCGTCCGAAGTGGACAGGGGTCCAATCAGCCCCAGCATTTT. This codes for CSVRSGQGSNQPQHF.

V is TRBV6-5 and J is TRBJ1-6; D gene unclear. This CDR3 has 14 residues. V was clipped by 2 bases and J by 8 bases, with 10 bases between them. Germline assignment: CDR1 MNHEY and CDR2 SVGAGI. The CDR3 is CASSYLGGDSPLHF. As DNA, the CDR3 is TGTGCCAGCAGTTACCTCGGAGGAGATTCACCCCTCCACTTT.

The rearrangement joins TRBV7-2 to TRBJ1-1, with no clear D. The germline gives CDR1 SGHTA, CDR2 FQGNSA. The germline V and J ends were trimmed by 5 bases and 7 bases, with 11 bases remaining between them. The CDR3 extends over 12 amino acids. The chain's CDR3 is CASSPRALEAFF. The CDR3 DNA follows: TGTGCCAGCAGCCCAAGGGCCCTTGAAGCTTTCTTT.

The genes are TRBV7-9 and TRBJ1-1; TRBD1 aligns across 12 bases. J gave up 2 bases and V 5 bases, and 9 bases lay outside the gene matches. There are 17 residues in the CDR3. Germline CDR1 and CDR2: SEHNR and FQNEAQ (reference sequence). In nucleotides, the CDR3 is TGTGCCAGCAGCCCACCCGGGACAGGGGGCTTTAACACTGAAGCTTTCTTT. The encoded protein is CASSPPGTGGFNTEAFF.